This is a list of T cell receptor beta chains from one sample in a study of identical twins' blood T cells. TCRdb passed the 5' RACE reads through MiXCR, listing each CDR3 protein once. The table includes 300,000 to 400,000 distinct CDR3 sequences, roughly 30% detected once. Sequenced input: PBMCs. These receptors were collected from a woman aged 18 to 55 in good health. Both conserved end residues are part of each CDR3. The order of the fields is clone size, CDR3 length, J gene, V gene, D gene, CDR3 protein, CDR3 DNA. D genes are given only for firm matches. Size values are once, few and many counts, or a class for expanded clones, and some rows have none.

size: many
length: 16
J: TRBJ2-1
V: TRBV10-2
D: TRBD1
CDR3: CASSPGTVDPYNEQFF
DNA: TGCGCCAGCAGCCCCGGGACAGTAGATCCCTACAATGAGCAGTTCTTC

size: once
length: 17
J: TRBJ2-7
V: TRBV15
D: TRBD2
CDR3: CATSRDLGLASSYEQYF
DNA: TGTGCCACCAGCAGAGATCTAGGACTAGCGAGTTCCTACGAGCAGTACTTC

size: .
length: 13
J: TRBJ1-1
V: TRBV20-1
D: .
CDR3: CSAYFAGSTEAFF
DNA: TGCAGTGCTTACTTTGCGGGGTCCACTGAAGCTTTCTTT

size: .
length: 14
J: TRBJ1-1
V: TRBV3-2
D: .
CDR3: CASSQYTGNTEAFF
DNA: TGTGCCAGCAGCCAGTACACAGGGAACACTGAAGCTTTCTTT

size: .
length: 15
J: TRBJ2-7
V: TRBV7-9
D: .
CDR3: CASSLAPGTFYEQYF
DNA: TGTGCCAGCAGCTTAGCCCCCGGGACATTCTACGAGCAGTACTTC

size: few
length: 15
J: TRBJ2-3
V: TRBV6-1
D: .
CDR3: CASSPGTGHTDTQYF
DNA: TGTGCCAGCAGCCCCGGGACGGGACACACAGATACGCAGTATTTT

size: .
length: 16
J: TRBJ1-5
V: TRBV5-6
D: .
CDR3: CASSSKYRGSNQPQHF
DNA: TGTGCCAGCAGCTCAAAATACCGGGGGAGCAATCAGCCCCAGCATTTT

size: .
length: 14
J: TRBJ1-5
V: TRBV3-1
D: .
CDR3: CASSRNRASQPQHF
DNA: TGTGCCAGCAGCCGCAACAGGGCAAGTCAGCCCCAGCATTTT

size: few
length: 14
J: TRBJ2-2
V: TRBV20-1
D: TRBD1
CDR3: CSARRTGTTGELFF
DNA: TGCAGTGCTAGACGGACAGGGACCACCGGGGAGCTGTTTTTT

size: .
length: 14
J: TRBJ1-1
V: TRBV27
D: TRBD1
CDR3: CASSQRQGYTEAFF
DNA: TGTGCCAGCAGTCAAAGACAGGGGTACACTGAAGCTTTCTTT

size: few
length: 12
J: TRBJ2-7
V: TRBV29-1
D: .
CDR3: CSVANRSYEQYF
DNA: TGCAGCGTTGCAAACAGATCCTACGAGCAGTACTTC

size: .
length: 12
J: TRBJ2-7
V: TRBV29-1
D: .
CDR3: CSVRSTTYEQYF
DNA: TGCAGCGTCAGGTCAACCACCTACGAGCAGTACTTC

size: .
length: 15
J: TRBJ1-1
V: TRBV6-5
D: .
CDR3: CASSPGGQINTEAFF
DNA: TGTGCCAGCAGCCCGGGGGGCCAAATCAACACTGAAGCTTTCTTT

size: .
length: 16
J: TRBJ1-1
V: TRBV9
D: TRBD1
CDR3: CASSARGTGLGTEAFF
DNA: TGTGCCAGCAGCGCGAGGGGGACAGGGCTTGGTACTGAAGCTTTCTTT

size: many
length: 13
J: TRBJ1-2
V: TRBV28
D: .
CDR3: CASSLDGLYGYTF
DNA: TGTGCCAGCAGCCTTGACGGACTCTATGGCTACACCTTC

size: many
length: 14
J: TRBJ2-3
V: TRBV29-1
D: .
CDR3: CSVLRGSTTDTQYF
DNA: TGCAGCGTTCTTCGAGGGAGTACGACAGATACGCAGTATTTT

size: few
length: 18
J: TRBJ1-6
V: TRBV6-5
D: .
CDR3: CASSPKDGWSSYNSPLHF
DNA: TGTGCCAGCAGCCCGAAGGACGGCTGGAGCTCCTATAATTCACCCCTCCACTTT

size: .
length: 15
J: TRBJ1-4
V: TRBV9
D: .
CDR3: CASSARPSTNEKLFF
DNA: TGTGCCAGCAGCGCTCGACCGTCAACTAATGAAAAACTGTTTTTT

size: .
length: 14
J: TRBJ1-2
V: TRBV7-9
D: TRBD1
CDR3: CASSLDRQGIGYTF
DNA: TGTGCCAGCAGCTTGGACCGACAGGGGATTGGCTACACCTTC

size: once
length: 14
J: TRBJ2-3
V: TRBV12-3/TRBV12-4
D: .
CDR3: CASSPPRGTDTQYF
DNA: TGTGCCAGCAGCCCCCCCCGAGGCACAGATACGCAGTATTTT

size: few
length: 14
J: TRBJ1-2
V: TRBV5-1
D: .
CDR3: CASSGDGRVYGYTF
DNA: TGCGCCAGCAGCGGGGACGGACGAGTCTATGGCTACACCTTC

size: .
length: 14
J: TRBJ1-3
V: TRBV3-1
D: .
CDR3: CASSPWEAGNTIYF
DNA: TGTGCCAGCAGCCCATGGGAGGCTGGAAACACCATATATTTT

size: .
length: 12
J: TRBJ2-2
V: TRBV12-5
D: .
CDR3: CASGWLPRELFF
DNA: TGTGCTAGTGGTTGGCTGCCCAGGGAGCTGTTTTTT

size: .
length: 13
J: TRBJ2-2
V: TRBV12-3/TRBV12-4
D: TRBD1
CDR3: CASRGQATGELFF
DNA: TGTGCCAGCAGGGGACAGGCCACCGGGGAGCTGTTTTTT

size: many
length: 14
J: TRBJ1-1
V: TRBV28
D: .
CDR3: CASRAGTVNTEAFF
DNA: TGTGCCAGCAGAGCCGGGACCGTGAACACTGAAGCTTTCTTT

size: once
length: 15
J: TRBJ2-1
V: TRBV13
D: .
CDR3: CASSLSVQGYNEQFF
DNA: TGTGCCAGCAGCTTATCTGTACAGGGCTACAATGAGCAGTTCTTC

size: few
length: 18
J: TRBJ2-7
V: TRBV5-1
D: TRBD2
CDR3: CASSLRNSGRASGYEQYF
DNA: TGCGCCAGCAGCTTGAGAAATAGCGGGAGGGCCTCGGGATACGAGCAGTACTTC

size: .
length: 13
J: TRBJ1-5
V: TRBV20-1
D: TRBD1
CDR3: CSAKDREKQPQHF
DNA: TGCAGTGCGAAAGACAGGGAAAAGCAGCCCCAGCATTTT

size: once
length: 13
J: TRBJ1-1
V: TRBV7-9
D: .
CDR3: CASSLTTNTEAFF
DNA: TGTGCCAGCAGCTTAACTACTAACACTGAAGCTTTCTTT

size: .
length: 12
J: TRBJ2-3
V: TRBV7-9
D: .
CDR3: CASSLPPDTQYF
DNA: TGTGCCAGCAGCTTACCTCCCGATACGCAGTATTTT

size: few
length: 12
J: TRBJ2-1
V: TRBV29-1
D: .
CDR3: CSVARQYNEQFF
DNA: TGCAGCGTTGCCAGACAGTACAATGAGCAGTTCTTC

size: .
length: 15
J: TRBJ2-3
V: TRBV20-1
D: .
CDR3: CSALRLVRSTDTQYF
DNA: TGCAGTGCTCTACGACTAGTCCGGAGCACAGATACGCAGTATTTT

size: .
length: 12
J: TRBJ2-7
V: TRBV2
D: .
CDR3: CASRDGSDEQYF
DNA: TGTGCCAGCAGGGACGGATCCGACGAGCAGTACTTC